Listed here are 18 T cell receptor beta chains from one sample, sequenced in a study of T-cell reconstitution after alpha-beta-depleted transplantation in children. During its preparation, the TCRbeta library received unique molecular identifiers. MiXCR, run by TCRdb on the PCR reads, gives a single entry per CDR3 protein. This sample has a few hundred thousand distinct CDR3 sequences, with over 20% found just once. The sequencing used PBMCs, collected before TCRalphabeta/CD19-depleted stem cell transplant. All receptors come from a boy in the first two years of life with Wiskott-Aldrich syndrome, due to receive a stem cell transplant.

This clonotype was detected a few times. The V and J genes are TRBV5-1 and TRBJ2-1; 7 nucleotides line up with TRBD2. CDR1 and CDR2 (germline): SGHRS, YFSETQ. The CDR3 is 17 residues long. Losses at the gene ends were 4 bases for V and 4 bases for J; bases not matched to a gene: 14. CDR3 loop: CASSLPEGQRGYNEQFF. The DNA for the CDR3 is TGCGCCAGCAGCCTTCCGGAGGGGCAGCGGGGTTACAATGAGCAGTTCTTC.

The rearrangement links TRBV6-1 to TRBJ2-7, with D possibly being TRBD1 (6 bases). V lost 3 bases and J lost 0, with 12 bases in between. This CDR3 is built from 15 residues. CDR1 MNHNS and CDR2 SASEGT come from the germline V gene. CDR3 DNA: TGTGCCAGCAGTGATTTGAACAGGGCCTCCTACGAGCAGTACTTC. It specifies CASSDLNRASYEQYF.

This clonotype turned up a few times. The chain combines TRBV7-9 with TRBJ1-2, with D perhaps TRBD1 (6 bases). Trimming took off 5 bases at V and 4 bases at J, with 20 bases between the two ends. Germline assignment: CDR1 SEHNR and CDR2 FQNEAQ (reference sequence). The CDR3 contains 16 residues. The CDR3 DNA is TGTGCCAGCAGCCTAACGGGGGTTGGACAGACCTATGGCTACACCTTC. Residues: CASSLTGVGQTYGYTF.

The chain has TRBV5-6 and TRBJ2-1, with 10 bases lining up with TRBD2. Germline V gene lookup returns CDR1 SGHDT and CDR2 YYEEEE. The CDR3 spans 14 residues. Trimming at V came to 1 base and at J to 14 bases, leaving 9 bases not matched to a gene. The CDR3 DNA is TGTGCCAGCAGCTTGTACGGACTAGCGGCTGAAGAGTTCTTC. This sequence encodes CASSLYGLAAEEFF.

The chain has TRBV5-1 and TRBJ2-7; 10 bases line up with TRBD1. Germline V gene lookup returns CDR1 SGHRS and CDR2 YFSETQ. J gave up 5 bases and V 4 bases, and 6 bases lay outside the gene matches. The CDR3 loop spans 14 amino acids. CDR3 loop: CASSVRDRGNEQYF. The CDR3, as DNA: TGCGCCAGCAGCGTCCGGGACAGGGGTAACGAGCAGTACTTC.

The chain links TRBV5-1 to TRBJ2-2, with 9 bases fitting TRBD2. The V segment lost 3 bases and the J segment 7 bases; nucleotides outside the gene matches: 10. The CDR3 has 16 amino acids. Germline loops: CDR1 SGHRS, CDR2 YFSETQ. CDR3 in DNA: TGCGCCAGCAGCTGGGTTAGCGGGAGCAGCGGCGGGGAGCTGTTTTTT. It is translated as CASSWVSGSSGGELFF.

This clonotype was seen many times. The genes are TRBV2 and TRBJ2-3, with D hard to call. The germline V gene encodes CDR1 SNHLY and CDR2 FYNNEI. V dropped 5 bases and J dropped 0 bases, with 3 bases sitting between them. This CDR3 contains 12 residues. Here the CDR3 reads CASSTSTDTQYF. The CDR3 DNA reads TGTGCCAGCAGTACTAGCACAGATACGCAGTATTTT.

This clonotype was seen more than once but under ten times. This chain uses TRBV20-1 with TRBJ1-5; D remains ambiguous. The CDR3 runs to 11 residues. The V end lost 6 bases, the J end lost 0 bases, and 3 bases lay between the germline ends. Germline V gene lookup returns CDR1 DFQATT and CDR2 SNEGSKA (reference sequence). CDR3 sequence: CSATSNQPQHF. CDR3 bases: TGCAGTGCAACTAGCAATCAGCCCCAGCATTTT.

Here the CDR3 reads CASSPRNLGLNNEQFF. The DNA of the CDR3 is TGTGCCAGCAGCCCCAGGAATTTGGGACTTAACAATGAGCAGTTCTTC. V gene TRBV9 combines with J gene TRBJ2-1; D is perhaps TRBD2 (6 bases). This CDR3 comprises 16 residues. Between the trimmed V and J ends, which lost 4 bases and 5 bases, there was a span of 19 bases. Germline V gives CDR1 SGDLS, CDR2 YYNGEE. The full variable domain, completed using reference TRBV9 and TRBJ2-1, is DSGVTQTPKHLITATGQRVTLRCSPRSGDLSVYWYQQSLDQGLQFLIQYYNGEERAKGNILERFSAQQFPDLHSELNLSSLELGDSALYFCASSPRNLGLNNEQFFGPGTRLTVL.

The CDR3 DNA sequence: TGTGCCAGTACCGCCGACGGCAATCAGCCCCAGCATTTT. This encodes CASTADGNQPQHF. The genes are TRBV19 and TRBJ1-5; D uncertain. The CDR3 is made up of 13 amino acids. In germline, CDR1 is LNHDA, CDR2 SQIVND (reference sequence). Trimming took off 7 bases at V and 2 bases at J, with 9 bases between the two ends. Combining the CDR3 with reference TRBV19 and TRBJ1-5 gives the whole variable domain DGGITQSPKYLFRKEGQNVTLSCEQNLNHDAMYWYRQDPGQGLRLIYYSQIVNDFQKGDIAEGYSVSREKKESFPLTVTSAQKNPTAFYLCASTADGNQPQHFGDGTRLSIL.

V usage is TRBV29-1 and J usage is TRBJ2-1, with 11 bases fitting TRBD2. CDR1 SQVTM and CDR2 ANQGSEA come from the germline V gene. This CDR3 has 17 residues. The trim removed 4 bases at V and 2 bases at J, leaving 10 bases unmatched. Here the CDR3 reads CSVVGRLSGRAYNEQFF. The CDR3 nucleotides are TGCAGCGTTGTTGGGAGACTTAGCGGGAGGGCCTACAATGAGCAGTTCTTC.

The rearrangement links TRBV20-1 to TRBJ2-1; 7 positions match TRBD2. Trimming at V came to 6 bases and at J to 7 bases, leaving 12 bases not matched to a gene. CDR3 length: 14 amino acids. Germline V gene lookup returns CDR1 DFQATT and CDR2 SNEGSKA (reference sequence). CDR3 coding DNA: TGCAGTGCCCAGCGACCAGCGGGACCTAATGAGCAGTTCTTC. Translated, it gives CSAQRPAGPNEQFF.

The rearrangement joins TRBV7-2 to TRBJ2-3; D possibly corresponds to TRBD2 (5 bases). V lost 3 bases to trimming and J lost 0 bases, with 10 bases between them. There are 15 residues in the CDR3. Germline lookup yields CDR1 SGHTA and CDR2 FQGNSA. The chain's CDR3 is CASSLDWGSTDTQYF. As DNA, the CDR3 is TGTGCCAGCAGCTTGGACTGGGGAAGCACAGATACGCAGTATTTT.

This clonotype appeared a few times. The CDR3 region has the DNA TGTGCCAGCAGTTCCAGGGGCTTGGAAGAGACCCAGTACTTC. Protein product: CASSSRGLEETQYF. This chain joins TRBV6-5 and TRBJ2-5, with TRBD1 as a possible D gene (6 bases). V lost 4 bases and J lost 3, with 12 bases in between. Germline loops: CDR1 MNHEY, CDR2 SVGAGI. This CDR3 spans 14 amino acids.

This clonotype came up a few times. The chain uses TRBV5-1 and TRBJ2-2; TRBD2 matches 9 bases. Germline V gene data show CDR1 as SGHRS and CDR2 as YFSETQ. The CDR3 has 16 amino acids. The V gene end was trimmed by 0 bases and the J gene end by 5 bases; junction bases not matched to a gene: 5. CDR3 sequence (DNA): TGCGCCAGCAGCTTGGTACCAAGCGGGAGGACCGGGGAGCTGTTTTTT. Protein product: CASSLVPSGRTGELFF.

The chain links TRBV29-1 to TRBJ1-1; TRBD1 matches 12 bases. Germline values: CDR1 SQVTM, CDR2 ANQGSEA. This CDR3 is 14 amino acids long. V was pared by 5 bases and J by 4 bases, with 5 bases of the junction left unmatched. The CDR3 nucleotides read TGCAGCGTTCACCCGGGACAGGGGGCCACTGAAGCTTTCTTT. Translating it yields CSVHPGQGATEAFF.

This clonotype appeared a few times. The chain links TRBV20-1 to TRBJ2-1; D remains unclear. The V and J ends lost 5 bases and 8 bases respectively, with 13 bases between them. CDR1 is DFQATT, CDR2 SNEGSKA, per germline (reference sequence). This CDR3 spans 12 amino acids. CDR3 nucleotide sequence: TGCAGTGCTGCTAATACAAAGGATGAGCAGTTCTTC. Amino acid sequence: CSAANTKDEQFF.

This clonotype appeared a few times. The DNA of the CDR3 is TGCAGTGCTAGCACCCCCCCCGGGATGGGTAGTTCCAGTGGAGAGACCCAGTACTTC. This gives the protein CSASTPPGMGSSSGETQYF. The chain links TRBV20-1 to TRBJ2-5; tentative D call: TRBD2 (5 bases). Germline V gives CDR1 DFQATT, CDR2 SNEGSKA (reference sequence). V was trimmed by 3 bases and J by 4 bases, leaving 30 bases between them. The CDR3 extends over 19 amino acids.